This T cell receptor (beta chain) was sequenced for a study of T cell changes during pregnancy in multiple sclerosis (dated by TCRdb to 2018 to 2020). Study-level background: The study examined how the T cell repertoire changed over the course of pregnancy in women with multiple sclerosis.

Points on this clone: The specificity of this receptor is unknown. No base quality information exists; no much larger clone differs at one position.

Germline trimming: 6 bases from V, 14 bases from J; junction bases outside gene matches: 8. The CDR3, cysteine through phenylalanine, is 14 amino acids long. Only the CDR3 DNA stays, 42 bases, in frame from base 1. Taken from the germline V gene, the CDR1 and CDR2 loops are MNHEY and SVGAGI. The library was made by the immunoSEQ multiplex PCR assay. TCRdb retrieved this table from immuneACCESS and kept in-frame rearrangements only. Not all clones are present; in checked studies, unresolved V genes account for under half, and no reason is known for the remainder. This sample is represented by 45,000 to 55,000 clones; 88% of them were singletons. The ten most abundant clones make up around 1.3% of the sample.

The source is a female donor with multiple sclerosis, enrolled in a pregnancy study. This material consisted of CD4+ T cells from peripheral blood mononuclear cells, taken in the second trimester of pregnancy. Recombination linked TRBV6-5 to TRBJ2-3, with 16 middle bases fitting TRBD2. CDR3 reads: CASRPGTSGRAAYF. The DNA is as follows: TGTGCCAGCAGACCCGGGACTAGCGGGAGGGCTGCGTATTTT.